The next 5 T cell receptor beta chains were all read from a single sample in a study of CD8+CD57+ T cells in acquired aplastic anemia. The TCR beta profiling, which covered VDJ combination and CDR3 sequence, was carried out using genomic DNA as the template. Via MiXCR, TCRdb re-called the reads, giving one row per CDR3 protein. The sample gives approximately 150,000 distinct CDR3 sequences, more than 45% of which show up once; roughly 1.1% is in the top ten. CD8+CD57+ cell expansion had been shown by flow cytometry in patients chosen for sequencing. The sample consisted of sorted CD4+, CD8+, or CD8+CD57+ T cells (not recorded which) from PBMCs. Source of these receptors: a human donor with aplastic anemia.

The table lists this clonotype with many counts. Here the CDR3 reads CASSQLGGSYGYTF. The CDR3 nucleotides are TGCGCCAGCTCTCAATTGGGGGGGTCCTATGGCTACACCTTC. This chain links TRBV5-1 with TRBJ1-2; D might be TRBD1 (5 bases). Germline V CDR1 and CDR2: SGHRS, YFSETQ. The CDR3 extends over 14 amino acids. Trimming removed 7 bases from V and 4 bases from J, with 17 bases in between.

V is TRBV3-1 and J is TRBJ1-2; TRBD1 matches 9 bases. The junction had 11 bases not matched to a gene; V was cut back by 2 bases and J by 4 bases. CDR1 is LGHDT and CDR2 is YNNKEL in the germline V gene (reference sequence). This CDR3 is 17 amino acids long. This CDR3 reads CASSQNPGTGIFYGYTF. CDR3 DNA: TGTGCCAGCAGCCAAAATCCCGGGACAGGGATTTTCTATGGCTACACCTTC.

The chain combines TRBV29-1 with TRBJ2-7; D is perhaps TRBD1 (5 bases). This CDR3 is built from 14 residues. The V end was cut by 6 bases, the J end by 1 base, with 16 bases between. Per germline, CDR1 SQVTM and CDR2 ANQGSEA. The CDR3 region has the DNA TGCAGCGTCAAAGGACACTCGTCTTCCTACGAGCAGTACTTC. It encodes CSVKGHSSSYEQYF.

This clonotype was detected once. V usage is TRBV10-2 and J usage is TRBJ2-1; 8 bases are a match to TRBD1. The trim removed 7 bases at V and 7 bases at J, leaving 15 bases unmatched. This CDR3 spans 16 amino acids. Germline assignment: CDR1 WSHSY and CDR2 SAAADI. The CDR3 bases are TGCGCCAGCATTACATGGGGCCAGGGGGCTTCGAATGAGCAGTTCTTC. Translated, it gives CASITWGQGASNEQFF.

The gene calls are TRBV2 and TRBJ1-1, with D unclear. V was cut by 4 bases and J by 0 bases, with 9 bases left in between. Germline loops: CDR1 SNHLY, CDR2 FYNNEI. This CDR3 contains 14 residues. The CDR3, as DNA: TGTGCCAGCAGTGTGAAGGGAGTGAACACTGAAGCTTTCTTT. It specifies CASSVKGVNTEAFF. The variable domain in full, completed from reference TRBV2 and TRBJ1-1, reads EPEVTQTPSHQVTQMGQEVILRCVPISNHLYFYWYRQILGQKVEFLVSFYNNEISEKSEIFDDQFSVERPDGSNFTLKIRSTKLEDSAMYFCASSVKGVNTEAFFGQGTRLTVV.